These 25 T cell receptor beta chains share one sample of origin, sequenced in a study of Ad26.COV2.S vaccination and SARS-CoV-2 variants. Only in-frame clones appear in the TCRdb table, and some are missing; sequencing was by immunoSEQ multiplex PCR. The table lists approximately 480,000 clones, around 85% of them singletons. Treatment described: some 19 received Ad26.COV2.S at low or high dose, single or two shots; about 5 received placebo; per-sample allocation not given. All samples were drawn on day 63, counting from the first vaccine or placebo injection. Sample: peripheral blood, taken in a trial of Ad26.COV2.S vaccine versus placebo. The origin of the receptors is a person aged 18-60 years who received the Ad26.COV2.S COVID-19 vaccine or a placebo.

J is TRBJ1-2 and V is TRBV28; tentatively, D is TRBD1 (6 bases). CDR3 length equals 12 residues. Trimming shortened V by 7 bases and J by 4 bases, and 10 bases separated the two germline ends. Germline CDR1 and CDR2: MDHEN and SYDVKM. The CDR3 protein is CASTTGSYGYTF. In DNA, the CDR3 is TGTGCCAGCACAACAGGGAGCTATGGCTACACCTTC.

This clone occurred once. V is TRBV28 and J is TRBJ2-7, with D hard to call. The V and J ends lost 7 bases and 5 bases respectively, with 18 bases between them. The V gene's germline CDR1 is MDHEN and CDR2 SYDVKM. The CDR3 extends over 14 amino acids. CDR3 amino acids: CASTRWIISHEQYF. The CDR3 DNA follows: TGTGCCAGCACCAGATGGATCATTTCGCACGAGCAGTACTTC.

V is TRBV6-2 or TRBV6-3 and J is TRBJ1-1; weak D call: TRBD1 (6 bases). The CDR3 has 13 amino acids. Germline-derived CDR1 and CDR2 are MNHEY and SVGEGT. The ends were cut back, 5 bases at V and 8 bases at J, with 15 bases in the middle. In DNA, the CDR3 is TGTGCCAGCAGTACCCTCGGCAGGGGAGAAGCTTTCTTT. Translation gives CASSTLGRGEAFF.

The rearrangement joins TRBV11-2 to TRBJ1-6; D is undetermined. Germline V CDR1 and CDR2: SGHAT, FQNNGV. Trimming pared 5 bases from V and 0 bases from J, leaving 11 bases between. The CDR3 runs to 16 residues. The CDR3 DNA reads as TGTGCCAGCAGCCGCACGACCAGCTCCTATAATTCACCCCTCCACTTT. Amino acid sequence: CASSRTTSSYNSPLHF.

CDR3 sequence reads: CASSPREPSTRGELFF. DNA of the CDR3: TGTGCCAGCTCACCACGAGAGCCTAGCACCCGAGGGGAGCTGTTTTTT. This chain joins TRBV18 and TRBJ2-2, with a tentative D call TRBD2 (5 bases). V was cut by 1 base and J by 8 bases, with 17 bases left in between. The CDR3 has 16 amino acids. The germline CDR1 and CDR2 sequences are KGHSH and LQKENI.

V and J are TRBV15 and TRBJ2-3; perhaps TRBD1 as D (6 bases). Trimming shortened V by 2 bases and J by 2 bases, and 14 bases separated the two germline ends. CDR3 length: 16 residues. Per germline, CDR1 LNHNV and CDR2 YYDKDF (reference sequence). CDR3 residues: CATSRPGQSYTDTQYF. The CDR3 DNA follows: TGTGCCACCAGCAGACCAGGACAGTCATACACAGATACGCAGTATTTT.

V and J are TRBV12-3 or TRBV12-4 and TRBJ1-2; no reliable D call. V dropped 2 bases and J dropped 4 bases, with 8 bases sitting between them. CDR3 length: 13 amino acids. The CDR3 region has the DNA TGTGCCAGCAGTTTAAACGGACTCTATGGCTACACCTTC. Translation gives CASSLNGLYGYTF.

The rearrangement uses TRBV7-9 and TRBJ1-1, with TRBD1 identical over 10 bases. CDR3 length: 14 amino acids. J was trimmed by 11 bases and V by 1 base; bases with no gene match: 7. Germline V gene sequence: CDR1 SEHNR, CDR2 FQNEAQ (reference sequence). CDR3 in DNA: TGTGCCAGCAGCTTAGGGTTGGGACAGGGGTCTGCTTTCTTT. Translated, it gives CASSLGLGQGSAFF.

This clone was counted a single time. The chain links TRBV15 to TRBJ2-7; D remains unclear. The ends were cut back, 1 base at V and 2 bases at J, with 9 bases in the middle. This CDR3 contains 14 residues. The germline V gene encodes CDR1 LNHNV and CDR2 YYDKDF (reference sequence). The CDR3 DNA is TGTGCCACCAGCAGAGTGGCAGGTACCTACGAGCAGTACTTC. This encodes CATSRVAGTYEQYF.

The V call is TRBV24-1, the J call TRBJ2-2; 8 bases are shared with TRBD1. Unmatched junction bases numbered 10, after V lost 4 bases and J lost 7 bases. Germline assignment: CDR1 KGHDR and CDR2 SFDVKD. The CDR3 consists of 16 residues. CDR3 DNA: TGTGCCACCAGTGACCCGGGACAGGCGAGCATCGGGGAGCTGTTTTTT. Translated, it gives CATSDPGQASIGELFF.

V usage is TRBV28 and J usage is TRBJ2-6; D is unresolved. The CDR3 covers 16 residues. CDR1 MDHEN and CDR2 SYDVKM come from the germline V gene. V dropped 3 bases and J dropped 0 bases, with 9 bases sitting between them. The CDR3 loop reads CASSFWGTSGANVLTF. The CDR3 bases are TGTGCCAGCAGTTTTTGGGGAACCTCTGGGGCCAACGTCCTGACTTTC.

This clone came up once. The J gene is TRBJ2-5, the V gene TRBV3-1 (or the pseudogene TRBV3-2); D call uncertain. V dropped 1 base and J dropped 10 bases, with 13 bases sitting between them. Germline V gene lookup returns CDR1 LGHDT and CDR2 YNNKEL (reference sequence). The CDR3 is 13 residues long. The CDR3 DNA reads TGTGCCAGCAGCCAAGCTTCCCCATGGGACCAGTACTTC. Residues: CASSQASPWDQYF.

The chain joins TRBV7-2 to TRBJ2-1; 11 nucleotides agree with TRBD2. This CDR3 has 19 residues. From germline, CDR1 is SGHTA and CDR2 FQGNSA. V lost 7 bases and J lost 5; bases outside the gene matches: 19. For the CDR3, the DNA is TGTGCCAGCATCAATAAGGTGGTAGCGGGAGGGCGAATGAACAATGAGCAGTTCTTC. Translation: CASINKVVAGGRMNNEQFF.

The CDR3 region is CASSKDRNPNEQFF. The CDR3 coding sequence is TGTGCCAGCTCCAAGGACAGAAACCCCAATGAGCAGTTCTTC. J is TRBJ2-1 and V is TRBV18; D is perhaps TRBD1 (6 bases). Trimming removed 6 bases from V and 6 bases from J, with 15 bases in between. This CDR3 is 14 amino acids long. Per germline, CDR1 KGHSH and CDR2 LQKENI.

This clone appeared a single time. Here the CDR3 reads CATSGRGTYPAGELFF. Written as DNA, the CDR3 is TGTGCCACCAGTGGTCGTGGGACTTACCCCGCCGGGGAGCTGTTTTTT. This chain connects TRBV24-1 to TRBJ2-2, with D maybe TRBD2 (6 bases). This CDR3 contains 16 residues. The V gene lost 5 bases and the J gene lost 6 bases, with 18 bases spanning the gap. CDR1 KGHDR and CDR2 SFDVKD come from the germline V gene.

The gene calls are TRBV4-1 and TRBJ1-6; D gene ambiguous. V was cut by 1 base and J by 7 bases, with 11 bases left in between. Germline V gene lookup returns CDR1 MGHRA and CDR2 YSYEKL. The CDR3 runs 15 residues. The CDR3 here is CASSQVVAANSPLHF. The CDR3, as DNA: TGCGCCAGCAGCCAAGTTGTGGCGGCAAATTCACCCCTCCACTTT.

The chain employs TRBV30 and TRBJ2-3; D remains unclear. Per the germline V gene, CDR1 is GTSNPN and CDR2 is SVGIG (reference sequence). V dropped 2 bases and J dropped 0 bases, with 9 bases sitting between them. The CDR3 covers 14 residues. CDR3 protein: CAWSRQASTDTQYF. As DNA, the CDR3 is TGTGCCTGGAGTCGGCAGGCGAGCACAGATACGCAGTATTTT.

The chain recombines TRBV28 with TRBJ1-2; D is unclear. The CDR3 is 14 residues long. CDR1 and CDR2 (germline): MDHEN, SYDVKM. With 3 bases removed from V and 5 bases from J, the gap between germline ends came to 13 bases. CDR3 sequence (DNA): TGTGCCAGCAGTTTGACCCGAACGGAGTATGGCTACACCTTC. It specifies CASSLTRTEYGYTF.

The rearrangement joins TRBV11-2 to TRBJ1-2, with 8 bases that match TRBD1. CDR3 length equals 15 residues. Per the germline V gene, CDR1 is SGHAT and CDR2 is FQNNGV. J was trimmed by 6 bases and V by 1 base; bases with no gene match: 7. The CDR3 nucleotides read TGTGCCAGCAGCTTAGTGTCAGGGGGCCTTCATGGCTACACCTTC. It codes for CASSLVSGGLHGYTF.

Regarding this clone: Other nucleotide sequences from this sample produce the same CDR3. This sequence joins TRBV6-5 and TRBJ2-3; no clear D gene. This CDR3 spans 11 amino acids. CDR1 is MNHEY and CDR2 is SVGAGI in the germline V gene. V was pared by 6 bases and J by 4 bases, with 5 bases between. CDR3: CASRGADTQYF. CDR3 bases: TGTGCCAGCAGAGGTGCAGATACGCAGTATTTT.

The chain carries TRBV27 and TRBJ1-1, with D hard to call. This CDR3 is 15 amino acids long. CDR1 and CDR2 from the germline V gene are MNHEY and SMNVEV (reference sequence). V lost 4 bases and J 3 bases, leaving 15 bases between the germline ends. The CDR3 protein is CASSSPGRWDTEAFF. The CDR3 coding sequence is TGTGCCAGCAGTTCGCCGGGGAGGTGGGACACTGAAGCTTTCTTT.

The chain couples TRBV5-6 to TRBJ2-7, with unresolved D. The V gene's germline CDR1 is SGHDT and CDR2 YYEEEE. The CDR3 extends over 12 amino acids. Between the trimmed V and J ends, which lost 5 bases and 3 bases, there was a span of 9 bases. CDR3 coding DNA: TGTGCCAGCAGTCCGAACAGCTACGAGCAGTACTTC. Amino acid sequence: CASSPNSYEQYF. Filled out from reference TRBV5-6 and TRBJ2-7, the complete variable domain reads DAGVTQSPTHLIKTRGQQVTLRCSPKSGHDTVSWYQQALGQGPQFIFQYYEEEERQRGNFPDRFSGHQFPNYSSELNVNALLLGDSALYLCASSPNSYEQYFGPGTRLTVT.

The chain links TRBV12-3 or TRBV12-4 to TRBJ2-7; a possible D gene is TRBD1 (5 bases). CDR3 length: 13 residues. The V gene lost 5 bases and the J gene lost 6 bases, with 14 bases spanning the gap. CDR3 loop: CASSVGAGPEQYF. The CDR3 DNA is TGTGCCAGCAGTGTAGGAGCAGGGCCCGAGCAGTACTTC.

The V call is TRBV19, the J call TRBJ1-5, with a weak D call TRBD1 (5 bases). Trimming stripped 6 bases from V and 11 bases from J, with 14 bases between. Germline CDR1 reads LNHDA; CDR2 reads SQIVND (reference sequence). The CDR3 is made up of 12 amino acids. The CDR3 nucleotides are TGTGCCAGTAGCCCTCGTGGGGGGTCCCAGCATTTT. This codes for CASSPRGGSQHF. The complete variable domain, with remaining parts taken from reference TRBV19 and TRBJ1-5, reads DGGITQSPKYLFRKEGQNVTLSCEQNLNHDAMYWYRQDPGQGLRLIYYSQIVNDFQKGDIAEGYSVSREKKESFPLTVTSAQKNPTAFYLCASSPRGGSQHFGDGTRLSIL.

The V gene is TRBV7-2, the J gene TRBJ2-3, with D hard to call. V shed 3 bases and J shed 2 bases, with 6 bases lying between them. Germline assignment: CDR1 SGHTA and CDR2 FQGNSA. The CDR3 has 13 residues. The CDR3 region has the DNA TGTGCCAGCAGCTTGATCTACACAGATACGCAGTATTTT. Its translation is CASSLIYTDTQYF.